This TCR beta chain was recorded in a study of T cells in tuberculosis. Trimming removed 5 bases from V and 4 bases from J, with 8 bases in between. CDR3 length: 13 amino acids. Per the germline V gene, CDR1 is LNHDA and CDR2 is SQIVND (reference sequence). Whole-study results and caveats: Active tuberculosis alpha repertoires lay closer to GMM-specific TCRs than controls'. GEM motif frequencies gave about 70% accuracy; the GMM repertoire gave 80% to 90%.

This clone was detected only once. Its antigen remains unidentified. Sequencing used immunoSEQ multiplex PCR; TCRdb keeps in-frame clones, though not all of them. The repertoire consists of about 30,000 clones, with roughly 89% occurring once and the leading ten covering approximately 5.9%. The receptor's source is a donor aged 10-29 years with latent tuberculosis or without tuberculosis infection. Source material: PBMCs. J is TRBJ2-2 and V is TRBV19; D remains ambiguous. The CDR3 coding sequence is TGTGCCAGTAGTCCGACTCTCACCGGGGAGCTGTTTTTT. Translated, it gives CASSPTLTGELFF.